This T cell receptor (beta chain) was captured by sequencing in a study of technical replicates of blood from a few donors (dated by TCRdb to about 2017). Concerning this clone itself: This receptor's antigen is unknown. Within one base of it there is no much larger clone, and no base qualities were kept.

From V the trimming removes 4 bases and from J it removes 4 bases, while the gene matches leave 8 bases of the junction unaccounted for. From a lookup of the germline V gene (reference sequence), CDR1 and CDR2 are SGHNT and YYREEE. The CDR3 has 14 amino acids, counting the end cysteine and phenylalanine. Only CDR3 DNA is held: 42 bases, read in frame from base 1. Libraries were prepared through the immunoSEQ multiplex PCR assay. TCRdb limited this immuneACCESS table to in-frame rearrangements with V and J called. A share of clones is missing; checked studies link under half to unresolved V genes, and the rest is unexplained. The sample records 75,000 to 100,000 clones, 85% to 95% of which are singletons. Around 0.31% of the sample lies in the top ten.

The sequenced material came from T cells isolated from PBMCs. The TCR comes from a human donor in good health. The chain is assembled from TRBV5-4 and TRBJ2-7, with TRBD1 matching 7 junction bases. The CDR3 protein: CASSDRDSGYEQYF. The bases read TGTGCCAGCAGCGACAGGGACAGTGGGTACGAGCAGTACTTC. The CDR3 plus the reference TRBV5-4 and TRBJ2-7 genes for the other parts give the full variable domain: ETGVTQSPTHLIKTRGQQVTLRCSSQSGHNTVSWYQQALGQGPQFIFQYYREEENGRGNFPPRFSGLQFPNYSSELNVNALELDDSALYLCASSDRDSGYEQYFGPGTRLTVT.